This is a list of T cell receptor beta chains from one sample in a study of lymphopenia after photon versus proton radiotherapy. The repertoire was sequenced with immunoSEQ multiplex PCR; TCRdb's copy has only in-frame clones and lacks some. The top ten clones hold 11% of a sample with 15,000 to 20,000 clones, 80% to 90% of them seen once. The sample here was peripheral blood, taken from a patient treated with proton-based radiotherapy. The receptors come from a man in his sixties or seventies with pancreatic cancer. Each CDR3 is given with its conserved first and last residue. Fields, in order: J gene, V gene, D gene, CDR3 protein. D genes are given only for firm matches.

TRBJ1-4 TRBV7-3 NA CASSLTAGPSGEKLFF
TRBJ1-2 TRBV5-1 NA CASSLGGSAYYGYTF
TRBJ2-4 TRBV11-2 NA CASSSRLAKNIQYF
TRBJ2-5 TRBV6-6 TRBD2 CASSLISGEETQYF
TRBJ2-6 TRBV30 NA CAWSIQRTFLPGANVLTF
TRBJ2-5 TRBV19 NA CASSISLRGTQYF
TRBJ1-1 TRBV9 NA CASSGPTSENTEAFF
TRBJ2-2 TRBV9 NA CASSVEGNAGELFF
TRBJ1-5 TRBV4-2 NA CASSQGGPEARNQPQHF
TRBJ2-1 TRBV7-6 NA CASSSVYRTLNEQFF
TRBJ1-3 TRBV6-1 NA CASSLGNTIYF
TRBJ2-3 TRBV10-2 NA CASSEQGADTQYF
TRBJ1-1 TRBV28 NA CASRYNGNTEAFF
TRBJ2-3 TRBV6-1 TRBD2 CASSDQVGSGGADTQYF
TRBJ2-3 TRBV4-1 TRBD1 CASSQEHRRDRRSTDTQYF
TRBJ2-1 TRBV5-1 TRBD2 CASSLPRVERLADRYNEQFF
TRBJ1-3 TRBV4-1 NA CASSQDTVGRFTIYF
TRBJ1-1 TRBV4-1 TRBD1 CASSQFTGGLNRNTEAFF
TRBJ1-1 TRBV19 NA CASRWGGGTSNTEAFF
TRBJ2-1 TRBV4-1 NA CASSASTSPYNEQFF
TRBJ1-3 TRBV30 TRBD1 CAWGEGLRDRDYSGNTIYF
TRBJ2-7 TRBV7-9 TRBD1 CASSPRGQGDYEQYF